This T cell receptor beta chain was retrieved from a study of T cell clonality in common variable immunodeficiency. Profiling relied on immunoSEQ multiplex PCR, and the TCRdb table lists in-frame clones only, not all of them. This repertoire holds 25,000 to 30,000 clones, and none appear only once. Broader study findings: T cell subpopulation sequencing would be needed to explain CVID clonality. Repertoire-complication correlations in CVID were limited by patient heterogeneity. Fewer deletions and N-nucleotide insertions were reportedly seen in common variable immunodeficiency TCR beta sequences.

This CDR3 region has 12 residues. Trimming took 6 bases from V and 5 from J, leaving 10 bases between them. The germline gives CDR1 SGHTA, CDR2 FQGTGA. Diagnosis required reduced IgG, IgA and/or IgM with specific antibody deficiency. Donors gave about 5 to 8 ml heparinized peripheral whole blood. This clone was recorded at least ten times. The antigen is unknown. The CDR3 extends 3 residues past the end of the read, so its final part is completed from the germline J gene. This sequence joins TRBV7-3 and TRBJ2-5; perhaps TRBD1 as D (5 bases). The specimen sequenced was peripheral blood mononuclear cells. The TCR was taken from a human donor with common variable immunodeficiency. CDR3 DNA (partial): TGTGCCAGCAGTTCTGCAGGGGAGACC. Its translation: CASSSAGET. From start to end, the CDR3 is CASSSAGETQYF.